This entry describes one TCR beta chain. Germline assignment: CDR1 MNHEY and CDR2 SMNVEV (reference sequence). The V and J ends lost 2 bases and 13 bases respectively, with 21 bases between them. This CDR3 is 15 amino acids long. The data derive from a study of blood T cells in healthy people across ages. A sample-barcoded 5' primer and a J-beta primer mix were used in a second PCR of about 7 to 12 cycles. TCRdb analysed the 5' RACE reads with MiXCR anew, one entry per CDR3 protein. The top ten clones hold roughly 10% of a sample with about 930,000 distinct CDR3 sequences, about 27% of them seen once. The same data also contributed to another study, on T cells of mothers and their children. From that second work: Three healthy Caucasian mothers and their six children were the donors.

The TCR sequence derives from a woman aged 40 to 55 in good health. The chain combines TRBV27 with TRBJ2-1; D is unresolved. The specimen was blood. The CDR3 coding sequence is TGTGCCAGCAGTTTAACGATCAGCCTCCAAGAGACCCAGTTCTTC. Protein sequence: CASSLTISLQETQFF.